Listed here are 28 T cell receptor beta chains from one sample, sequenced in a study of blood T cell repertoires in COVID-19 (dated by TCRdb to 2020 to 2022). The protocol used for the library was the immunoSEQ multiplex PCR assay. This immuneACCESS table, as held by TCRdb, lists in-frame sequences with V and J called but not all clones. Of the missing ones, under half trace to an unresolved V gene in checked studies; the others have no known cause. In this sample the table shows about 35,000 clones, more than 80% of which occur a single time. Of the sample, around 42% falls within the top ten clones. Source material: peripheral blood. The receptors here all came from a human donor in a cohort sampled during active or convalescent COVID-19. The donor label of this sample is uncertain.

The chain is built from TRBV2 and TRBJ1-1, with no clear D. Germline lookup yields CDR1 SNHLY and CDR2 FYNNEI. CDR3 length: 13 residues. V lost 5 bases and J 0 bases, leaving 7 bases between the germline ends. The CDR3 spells CASSPQMNTEAFF. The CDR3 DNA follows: TGTGCCAGCAGTCCTCAGATGAACACTGAAGCTTTCTTT. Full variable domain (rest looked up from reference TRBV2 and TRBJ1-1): EPEVTQTPSHQVTQMGQEVILRCVPISNHLYFYWYRQILGQKVEFLVSFYNNEISEKSEIFDDQFSVERPDGSNFTLKIRSTKLEDSAMYFCASSPQMNTEAFFGQGTRLTVV.

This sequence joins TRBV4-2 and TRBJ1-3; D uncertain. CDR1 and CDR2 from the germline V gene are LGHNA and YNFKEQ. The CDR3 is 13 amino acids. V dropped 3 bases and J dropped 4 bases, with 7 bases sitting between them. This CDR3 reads CASSQGTGNTIYF. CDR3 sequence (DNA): TGTGCCAGCAGCCAGGGCACCGGAAACACCATATATTTT.

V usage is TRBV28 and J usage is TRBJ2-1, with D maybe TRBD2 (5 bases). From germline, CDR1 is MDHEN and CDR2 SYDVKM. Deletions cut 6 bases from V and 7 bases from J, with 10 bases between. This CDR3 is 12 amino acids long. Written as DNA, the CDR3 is TGTGCCAGCAGCCTACTAGTTAATGAGCAGTTCTTC. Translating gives CASSLLVNEQFF.

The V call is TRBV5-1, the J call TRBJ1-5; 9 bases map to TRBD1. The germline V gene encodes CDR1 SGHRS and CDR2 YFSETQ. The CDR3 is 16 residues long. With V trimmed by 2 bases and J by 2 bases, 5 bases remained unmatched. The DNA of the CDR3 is TGCGCCAGCAGCTTAGGGGACAGGGAGGGCAATCAGCCCCAGCATTTT. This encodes CASSLGDREGNQPQHF.

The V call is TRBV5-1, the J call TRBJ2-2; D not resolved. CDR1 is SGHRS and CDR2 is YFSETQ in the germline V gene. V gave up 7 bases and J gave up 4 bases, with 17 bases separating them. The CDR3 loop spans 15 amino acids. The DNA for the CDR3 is TGCGCCAGCGCTCTCGGCGTTTCGGGCACCGGGGAGCTGTTTTTT. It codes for CASALGVSGTGELFF.

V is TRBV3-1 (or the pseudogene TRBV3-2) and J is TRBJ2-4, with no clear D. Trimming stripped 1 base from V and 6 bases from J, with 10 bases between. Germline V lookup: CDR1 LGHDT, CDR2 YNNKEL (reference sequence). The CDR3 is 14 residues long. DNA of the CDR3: TGTGCCAGCAGCCAAGGGGCAGTTGTAAACATTCAGTACTTC. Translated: CASSQGAVVNIQYF.

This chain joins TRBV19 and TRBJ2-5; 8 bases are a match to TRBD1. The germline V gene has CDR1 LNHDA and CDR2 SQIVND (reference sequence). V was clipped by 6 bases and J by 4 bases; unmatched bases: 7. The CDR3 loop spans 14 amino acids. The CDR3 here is CASSARGQVETQYF. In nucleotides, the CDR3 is TGTGCCAGTAGCGCTCGGGGACAGGTAGAGACCCAGTACTTC. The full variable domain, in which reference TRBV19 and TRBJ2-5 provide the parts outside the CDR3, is DGGITQSPKYLFRKEGQNVTLSCEQNLNHDAMYWYRQDPGQGLRLIYYSQIVNDFQKGDIAEGYSVSREKKESFPLTVTSAQKNPTAFYLCASSARGQVETQYFGPGTRLLVL.

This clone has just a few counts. The CDR3 DNA reads as TGTGCCACCAGTGATTCGAGGGTCCCCGGGGAGCTGTTTTTT. This sequence encodes CATSDSRVPGELFF. The chain joins TRBV24-1 to TRBJ2-2, with D perhaps TRBD2 (5 bases). The germline CDR1 and CDR2 sequences are KGHDR and SFDVKD. V was shortened by 2 bases and J by 6 bases, with 9 bases between the two germline ends. The CDR3 loop spans 14 amino acids.

CDR3 sequence (DNA): TGCGCCAGCAGGGAGACTATGAACACTGAAGCTTTCTTT. Its protein is CASRETMNTEAFF. This sequence joins TRBV5-1 and TRBJ1-1; no firm D call. V shed 5 bases and J shed 0 bases, with 8 bases lying between them. CDR3 length: 13 residues. CDR1 and CDR2 from the germline V gene are SGHRS and YFSETQ.

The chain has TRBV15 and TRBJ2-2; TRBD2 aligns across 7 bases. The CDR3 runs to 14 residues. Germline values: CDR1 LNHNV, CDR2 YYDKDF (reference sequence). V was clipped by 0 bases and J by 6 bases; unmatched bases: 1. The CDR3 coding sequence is TGTGCCACCAGCAGAGATGGGGGGGCCGGGGAGCTGTTTTTT. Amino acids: CATSRDGGAGELFF.

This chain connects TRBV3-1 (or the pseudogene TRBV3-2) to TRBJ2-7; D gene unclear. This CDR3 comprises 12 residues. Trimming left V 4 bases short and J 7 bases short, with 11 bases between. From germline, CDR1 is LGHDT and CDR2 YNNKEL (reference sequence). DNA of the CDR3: TGTGCCAGCAGCCGCTTCTACTGGGAGCAGTACTTC. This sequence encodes CASSRFYWEQYF.

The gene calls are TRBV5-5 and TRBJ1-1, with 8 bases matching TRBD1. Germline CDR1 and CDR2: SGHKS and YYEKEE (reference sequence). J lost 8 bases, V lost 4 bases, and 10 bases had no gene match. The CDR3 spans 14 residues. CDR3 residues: CASSISYRGGEAFF. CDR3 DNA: TGTGCCAGCAGCATCAGCTACAGGGGGGGCGAAGCTTTCTTT.

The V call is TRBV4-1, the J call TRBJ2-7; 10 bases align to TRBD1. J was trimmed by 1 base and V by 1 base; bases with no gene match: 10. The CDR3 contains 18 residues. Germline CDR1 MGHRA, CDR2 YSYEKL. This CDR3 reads CASSQVLRTGGRSYEQYF. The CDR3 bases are TGCGCCAGCAGCCAAGTTCTCCGGACAGGGGGAAGGTCCTACGAGCAGTACTTC.

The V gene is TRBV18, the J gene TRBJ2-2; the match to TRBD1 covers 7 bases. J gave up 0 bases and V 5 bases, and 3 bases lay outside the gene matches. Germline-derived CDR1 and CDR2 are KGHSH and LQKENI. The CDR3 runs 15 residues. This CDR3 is CASSSDRSNTGELFF. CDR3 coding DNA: TGTGCCAGCTCATCGGACAGGTCGAACACCGGGGAGCTGTTTTTT. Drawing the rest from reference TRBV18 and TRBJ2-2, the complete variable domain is NAGVMQNPRHLVRRRGQEARLRCSPMKGHSHVYWYRQLPEEGLKFMVYLQKENIIDESGMPKERFSAEFPKEGPSILRIQQVVRGDSAAYFCASSSDRSNTGELFFGEGSRLTVL.

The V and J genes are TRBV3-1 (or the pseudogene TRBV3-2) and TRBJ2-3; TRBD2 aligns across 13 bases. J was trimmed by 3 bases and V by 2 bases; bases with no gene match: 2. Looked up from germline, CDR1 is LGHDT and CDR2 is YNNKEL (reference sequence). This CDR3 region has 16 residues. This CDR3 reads CASSQTGLAGTDTQYF. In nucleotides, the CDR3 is TGTGCCAGCAGCCAAACGGGACTAGCGGGGACAGATACGCAGTATTTT.

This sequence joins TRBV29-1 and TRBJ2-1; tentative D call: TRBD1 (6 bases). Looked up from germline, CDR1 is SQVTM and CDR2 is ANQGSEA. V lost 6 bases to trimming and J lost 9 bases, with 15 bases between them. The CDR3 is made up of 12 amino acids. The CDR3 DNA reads TGCAGCGTCCTTTTAGGACAGCTTGAGCAGTTCTTC. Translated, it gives CSVLLGQLEQFF.

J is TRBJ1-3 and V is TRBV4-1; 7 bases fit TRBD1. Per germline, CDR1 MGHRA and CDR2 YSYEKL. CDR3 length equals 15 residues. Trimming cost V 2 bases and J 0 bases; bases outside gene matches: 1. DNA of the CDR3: TGCGCCAGCAGCCAACACAGGGGCTCTGGAAACACCATATATTTT. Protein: CASSQHRGSGNTIYF.

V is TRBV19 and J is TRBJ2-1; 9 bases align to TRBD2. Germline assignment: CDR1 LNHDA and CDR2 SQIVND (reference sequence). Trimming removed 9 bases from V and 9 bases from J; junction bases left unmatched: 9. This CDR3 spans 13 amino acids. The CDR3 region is CASLTGSGSEQFF. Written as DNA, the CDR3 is TGTGCCAGCCTAACCGGTAGCGGGAGTGAGCAGTTCTTC.

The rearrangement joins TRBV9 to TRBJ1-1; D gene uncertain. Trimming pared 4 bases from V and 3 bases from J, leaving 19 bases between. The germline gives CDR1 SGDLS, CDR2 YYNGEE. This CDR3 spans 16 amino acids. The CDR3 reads CASSPSPNVRDTEAFF. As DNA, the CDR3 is TGTGCCAGCAGCCCGTCTCCTAATGTCCGGGACACTGAAGCTTTCTTT.

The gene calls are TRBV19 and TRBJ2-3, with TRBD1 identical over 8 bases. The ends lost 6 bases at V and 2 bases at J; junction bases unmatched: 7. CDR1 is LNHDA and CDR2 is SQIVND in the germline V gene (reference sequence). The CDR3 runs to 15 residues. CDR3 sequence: CASSEDRVNTDTQYF. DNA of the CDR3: TGTGCCAGTAGCGAGGACAGGGTGAACACAGATACGCAGTATTTT.

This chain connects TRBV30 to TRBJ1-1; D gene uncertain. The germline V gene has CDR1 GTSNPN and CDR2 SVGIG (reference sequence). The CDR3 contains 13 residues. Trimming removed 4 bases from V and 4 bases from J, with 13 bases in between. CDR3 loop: CAWNVYRGTEAFF. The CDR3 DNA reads TGTGCCTGGAACGTATACCGAGGCACTGAAGCTTTCTTT.

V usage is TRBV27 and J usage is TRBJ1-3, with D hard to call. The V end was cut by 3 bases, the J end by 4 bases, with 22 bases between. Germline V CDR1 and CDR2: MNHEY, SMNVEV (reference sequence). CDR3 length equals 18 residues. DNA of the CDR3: TGTGCCAGCAGTTTCCCCCGGGTTCCTTCTATTCCCGGAAACACCATATATTTT. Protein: CASSFPRVPSIPGNTIYF.

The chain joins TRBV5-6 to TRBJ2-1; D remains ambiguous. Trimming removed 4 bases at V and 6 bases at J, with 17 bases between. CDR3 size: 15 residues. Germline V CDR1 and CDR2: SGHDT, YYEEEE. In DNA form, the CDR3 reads TGTGCCAGCAGCGGCGACTTCTTCCGACGCAATGAGCAGTTCTTC. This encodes CASSGDFFRRNEQFF.

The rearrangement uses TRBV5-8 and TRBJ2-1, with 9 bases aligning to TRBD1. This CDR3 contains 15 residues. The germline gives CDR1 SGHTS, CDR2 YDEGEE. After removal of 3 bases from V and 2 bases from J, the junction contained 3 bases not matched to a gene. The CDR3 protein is CASSSTGGPYNEQFF. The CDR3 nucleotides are TGTGCCAGCAGCTCAACAGGGGGCCCCTACAATGAGCAGTTCTTC.

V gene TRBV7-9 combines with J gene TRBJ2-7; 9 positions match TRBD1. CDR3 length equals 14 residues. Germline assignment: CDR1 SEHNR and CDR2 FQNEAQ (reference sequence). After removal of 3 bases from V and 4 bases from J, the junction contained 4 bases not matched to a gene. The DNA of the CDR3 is TGTGCCAGCAGCTTTTCAGGACAGGGGTACGAGCAGTACTTC. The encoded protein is CASSFSGQGYEQYF.

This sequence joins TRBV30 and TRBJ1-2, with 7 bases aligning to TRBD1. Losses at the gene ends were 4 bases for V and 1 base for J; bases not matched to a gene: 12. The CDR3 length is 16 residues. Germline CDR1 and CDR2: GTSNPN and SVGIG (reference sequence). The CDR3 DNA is TGTGCCTGGAATGGTGTTAGGGACAGCTATAACTATGGCTACACCTTC. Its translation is CAWNGVRDSYNYGYTF.

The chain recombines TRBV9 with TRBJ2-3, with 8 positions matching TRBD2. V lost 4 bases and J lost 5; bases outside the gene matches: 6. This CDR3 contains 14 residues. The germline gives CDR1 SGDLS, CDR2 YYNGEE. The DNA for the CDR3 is TGTGCCAGCAGCTCCGGACTAGCCGTAGATACGCAGTATTTT. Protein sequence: CASSSGLAVDTQYF.

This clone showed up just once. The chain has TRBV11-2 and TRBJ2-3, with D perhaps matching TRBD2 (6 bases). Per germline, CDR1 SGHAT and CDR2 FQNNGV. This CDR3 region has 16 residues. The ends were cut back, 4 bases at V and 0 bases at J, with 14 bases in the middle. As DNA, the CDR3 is TGTGCCAGCAGCTCGGGTCTAGCGCCAAGCACAGATACGCAGTATTTT. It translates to CASSSGLAPSTDTQYF.